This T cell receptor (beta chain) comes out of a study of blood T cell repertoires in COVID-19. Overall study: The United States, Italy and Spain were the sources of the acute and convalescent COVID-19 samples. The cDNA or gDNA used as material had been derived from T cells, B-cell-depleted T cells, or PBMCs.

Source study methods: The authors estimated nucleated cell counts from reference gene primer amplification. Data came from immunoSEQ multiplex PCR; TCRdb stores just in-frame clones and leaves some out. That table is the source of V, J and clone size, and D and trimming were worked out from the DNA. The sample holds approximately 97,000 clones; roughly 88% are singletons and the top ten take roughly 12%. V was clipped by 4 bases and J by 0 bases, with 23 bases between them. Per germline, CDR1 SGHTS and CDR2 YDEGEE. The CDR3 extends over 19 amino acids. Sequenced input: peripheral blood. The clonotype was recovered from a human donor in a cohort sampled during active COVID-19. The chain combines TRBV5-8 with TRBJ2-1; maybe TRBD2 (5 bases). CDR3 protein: CASSHRHLATLGSYNEQFF. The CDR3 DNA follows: TGTGCCAGCAGCCATCGGCACTTAGCGACTCTAGGCTCCTACAATGAGCAGTTCTTC.